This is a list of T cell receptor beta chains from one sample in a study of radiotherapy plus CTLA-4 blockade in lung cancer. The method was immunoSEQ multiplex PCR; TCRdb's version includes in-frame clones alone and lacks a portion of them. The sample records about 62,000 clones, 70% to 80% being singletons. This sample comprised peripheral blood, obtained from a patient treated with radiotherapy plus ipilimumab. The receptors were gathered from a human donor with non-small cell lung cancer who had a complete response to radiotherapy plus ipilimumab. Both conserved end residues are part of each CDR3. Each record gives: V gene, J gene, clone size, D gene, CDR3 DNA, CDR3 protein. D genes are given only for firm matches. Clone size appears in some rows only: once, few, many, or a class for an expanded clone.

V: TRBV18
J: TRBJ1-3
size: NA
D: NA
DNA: TGTGCCAGCTCACCACCTGGGAGCAACACCATATATTTT
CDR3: CASSPPGSNTIYF

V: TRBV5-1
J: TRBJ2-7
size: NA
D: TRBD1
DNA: TGCGCCAGCAGACGGGGACAGGGCTACGAGCAGTACTTC
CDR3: CASRRGQGYEQYF

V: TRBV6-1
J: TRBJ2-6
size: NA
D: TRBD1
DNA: TGTGCCAGCAGTGCTGGGACAGGGGGTTTTGGGGCCAACGTCCTGACTTTC
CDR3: CASSAGTGGFGANVLTF

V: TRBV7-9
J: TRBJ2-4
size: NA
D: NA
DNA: TGTGCCAGCAGCTTAGACTTCGCGGCAGCAATAGCCAAAAACATTCAGTACTTC
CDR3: CASSLDFAAAIAKNIQYF

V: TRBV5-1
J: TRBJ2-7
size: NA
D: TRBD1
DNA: TGCGCCAGCAGCTTGGGTTCGGGACAGGGACCCTACGAGCAGTACTTC
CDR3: CASSLGSGQGPYEQYF

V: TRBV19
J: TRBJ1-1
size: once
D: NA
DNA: TGTGCCAGTAGTACAGGGTTTGAGGCTGAAGCTTTCTTT
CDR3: CASSTGFEAEAFF

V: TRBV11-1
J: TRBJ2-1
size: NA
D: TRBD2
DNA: TGTGCCAGCAGTTCAGGACTAGCCAATGAGCAGTTCTTC
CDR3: CASSSGLANEQFF

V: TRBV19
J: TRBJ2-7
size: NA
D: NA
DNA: TGTGCCAGTAGTTCTACGACAGGCTACGAGCAGTACTTC
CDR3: CASSSTTGYEQYF

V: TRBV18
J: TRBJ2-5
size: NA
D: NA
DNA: TGTGCCAGCTCACGCCAGTACCAAGAGACCCAGTACTTC
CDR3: CASSRQYQETQYF

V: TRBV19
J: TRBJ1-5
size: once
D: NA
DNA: TGTGCCAGTAGTATAGGTGGGACAAGACAGCCCCAGCATTTT
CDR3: CASSIGGTRQPQHF

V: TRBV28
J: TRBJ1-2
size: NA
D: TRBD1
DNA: TGTGCCAGCAGTTTAGACCGACAGGGGGGAAATGGCTACACCTTC
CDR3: CASSLDRQGGNGYTF

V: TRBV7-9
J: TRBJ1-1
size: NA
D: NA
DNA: TGTGCCAGCAGCCGCGGCAGCGGGAACACTGAAGCTTTCTTT
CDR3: CASSRGSGNTEAFF

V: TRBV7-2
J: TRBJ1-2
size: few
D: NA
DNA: TGTGCCAGCACACCATCAGCCACAGAGGGCTACACCTTC
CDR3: CASTPSATEGYTF

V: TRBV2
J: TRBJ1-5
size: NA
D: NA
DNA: TGTGCCAGCACGCGGGACTCCTATAGGAATCAGCCCCAGCATTTT
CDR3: CASTRDSYRNQPQHF

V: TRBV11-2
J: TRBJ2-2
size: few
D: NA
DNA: TGTGCCAGCAGAGGGGGGGTCGGGGAGCTGTTTTTT
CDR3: CASRGGVGELFF

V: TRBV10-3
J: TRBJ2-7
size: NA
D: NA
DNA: TGTGCCATCAGTGAGGGACACCCAGGGACCTACGAGCAGTACTTC
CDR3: CAISEGHPGTYEQYF

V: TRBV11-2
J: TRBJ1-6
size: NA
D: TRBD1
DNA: TGTGCCAGCAGCCGACGGACAGGGGCAGGTAATTCACCCCTCCACTTT
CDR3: CASSRRTGAGNSPLHF

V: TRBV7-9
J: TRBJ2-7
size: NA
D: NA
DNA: TGTGCCAGCAGCCGAGATGAGGCTCATTACGAGCAGTACTTC
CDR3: CASSRDEAHYEQYF

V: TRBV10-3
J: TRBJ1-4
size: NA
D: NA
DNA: TGTGCCATCAGTTCGTCTGCAACTAATGAAAAACTGTTTTTT
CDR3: CAISSSATNEKLFF

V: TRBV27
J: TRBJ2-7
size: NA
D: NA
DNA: TGTGCCAGCAGTTTATCCGTCTTGATGCGAGTTCACGAGCAGTACTTC
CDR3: CASSLSVLMRVHEQYF

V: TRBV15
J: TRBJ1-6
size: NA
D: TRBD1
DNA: TGTGCCACCAGCAGAGGGACAGGGAGTGGTTCACCCCTCCACTTT
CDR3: CATSRGTGSGSPLHF

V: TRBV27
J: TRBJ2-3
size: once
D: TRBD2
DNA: TGTGCCAGCAGTTTCGGGGGGGGGTTCACAGATACGCAGTATTTT
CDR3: CASSFGGGFTDTQYF

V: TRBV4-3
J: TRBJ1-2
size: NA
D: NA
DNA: TGCGCCAGCAGCCAAAGTCAGGGTTCCCGGGGCTACACCTTC
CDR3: CASSQSQGSRGYTF

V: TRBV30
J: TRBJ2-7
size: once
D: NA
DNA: TGTGCCTGGGGACGGAGGGTAAGGGCCTCCTACGAGCAGTACTTC
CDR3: CAWGRRVRASYEQYF

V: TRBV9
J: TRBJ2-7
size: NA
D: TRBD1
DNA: TGTGCCAGCAGCGATACCGACAGGGGGCTTCCCTACGAGCAGTACTTC
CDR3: CASSDTDRGLPYEQYF

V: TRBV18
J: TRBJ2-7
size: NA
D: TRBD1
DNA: TGTGCCAGCTCACCAAGAGCTAGACAGGGGAACTCCTACGAGCAGTACTTC
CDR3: CASSPRARQGNSYEQYF

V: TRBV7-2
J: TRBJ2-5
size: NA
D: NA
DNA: TGTGCCAGCAGCTCGACGTACGGGGAGACCCAGTACTTC
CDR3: CASSSTYGETQYF